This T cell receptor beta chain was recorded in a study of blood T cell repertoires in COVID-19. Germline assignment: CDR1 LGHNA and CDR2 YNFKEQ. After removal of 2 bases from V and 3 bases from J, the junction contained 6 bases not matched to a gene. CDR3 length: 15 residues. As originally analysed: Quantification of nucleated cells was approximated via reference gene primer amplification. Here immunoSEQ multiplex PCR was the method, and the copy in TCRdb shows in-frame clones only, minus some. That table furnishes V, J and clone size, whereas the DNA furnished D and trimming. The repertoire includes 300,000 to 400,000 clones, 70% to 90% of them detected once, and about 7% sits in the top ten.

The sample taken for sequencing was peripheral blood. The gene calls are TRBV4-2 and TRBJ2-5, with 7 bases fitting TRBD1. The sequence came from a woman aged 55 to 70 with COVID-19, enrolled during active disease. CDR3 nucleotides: TGTGCCAGCAGCCAACACCGGGACAGCAAAGAGACCCAGTACTTC. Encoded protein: CASSQHRDSKETQYF.